The clone carrying this T cell receptor beta chain has only one observation. The data derive from a study of blood T cell repertoires in COVID-19. Measured with immunoSEQ multiplex PCR; TCRdb has only the in-frame clones, and not every one. The table shows some 20,000 clones, with over 75% occurring only once. The sample was peripheral blood. This TCR derives from a man older than 75 with acute or convalescent COVID-19.

This CDR3 reads CASSRFPGNGYTF. In DNA form, the CDR3 reads TGTGCCAGCAGCCGCTTTCCCGGGAATGGCTACACCTTC. V and J are TRBV14 and TRBJ1-2; no clear D. V was clipped by 4 bases and J by 6 bases, with 12 bases between them. The CDR3 extends over 13 amino acids. Germline values: CDR1 SGHDN, CDR2 FVKESK.